This TCR beta chain comes out of a study of OX40 agonist ivuxolimab in advanced cancers. The CDR3 spans 20 residues. Germline lookup yields CDR1 MDHEN and CDR2 SYDVKM. The V segment lost 1 base and the J segment 1 base; nucleotides outside the gene matches: 15. Sequenced by immunoSEQ multiplex PCR; TCRdb stores in-frame clones only, minus some. Of 77,000 or so clones listed, approximately 93% are singletons. The source of this sequence is an adult with an advanced solid tumor such as melanoma, head and neck, liver or kidney cancer. The sample in question was CD4+ or CD8+ T cells sorted from blood, obtained in a trial of the OX40 agonist ivuxolimab. The rearrangement uses TRBV28 and TRBJ1-1; 10 positions match TRBD1. The CDR3 sequence: CASSLSGAGTGEFSNTEAFF. DNA for the CDR3: TGTGCCAGCAGTTTATCTGGTGCCGGGACAGGGGAATTCTCGAACACTGAAGCTTTCTTT. Drawing the rest from reference TRBV28 and TRBJ1-1, the complete variable domain is DVKVTQSSRYLVKRTGEKVFLECVQDMDHENMFWYRQDPGLGLRLIYFSYDVKMKEKGDIPEGYSVSREKKERFSLILESASTNQTSMYLCASSLSGAGTGEFSNTEAFFGQGTRLTVV.